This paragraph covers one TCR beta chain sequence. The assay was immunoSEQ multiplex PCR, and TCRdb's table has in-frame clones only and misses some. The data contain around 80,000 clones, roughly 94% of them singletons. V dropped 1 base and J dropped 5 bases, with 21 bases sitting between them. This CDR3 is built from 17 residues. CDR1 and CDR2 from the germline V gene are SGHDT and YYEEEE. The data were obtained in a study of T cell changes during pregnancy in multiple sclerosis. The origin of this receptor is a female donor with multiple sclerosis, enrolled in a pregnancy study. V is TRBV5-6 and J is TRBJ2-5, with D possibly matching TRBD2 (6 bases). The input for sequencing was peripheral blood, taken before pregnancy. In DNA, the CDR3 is TGTGCCAGCAGCTTGTTAGGCGGGGAGCGTTCGCGCGAGACCCAGTACTTC. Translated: CASSLLGGERSRETQYF.